A selection of T cell receptor beta chains follows, all from one sample in a study of vaccination and CD4 T cells after COVID-19. These TCRs' antigens remain unknown. TCRdb called the PCR reads again in MiXCR, with one record for every CDR3 protein. The profile covers some 18,000 distinct CDR3 sequences, with about 56% appearing a single time and roughly 10% taken by the ten largest. The sequenced sample consisted of CD4+ T cells from blood, cultured in vitro. The receptors here all came from a human donor who had recovered from COVID-19. Each CDR3 is given with its conserved first and last residue. Rows may omit the clone size; those that give it use once, few, many or a size class.

CDR3 protein	clone size	V gene	J gene
CASSLDSDYGYTF	-	TRBV5-4	TRBJ1-2
CSACHPGTMDEQFF	-	TRBV20-1	TRBJ2-1
CAISAQGAGQPQHF	-	TRBV10-3	TRBJ1-5
CASSYVGVGEKLFF	-	TRBV6-5	TRBJ1-4
CASSSGQGGGYTF	few	TRBV28	TRBJ1-2
CASSPRQGSADTQYF	-	TRBV4-1	TRBJ2-3
CASSLLGFSYEQYF	-	TRBV28	TRBJ2-7
CASSQVPGGADEQYF	-	TRBV4-2	-
CASSEEGGQSYEQYF	-	TRBV2	TRBJ2-7
CASSFDRGLAEAFF	-	TRBV19	TRBJ1-1
CASSQGLAGVTDTQYF	few	TRBV27	TRBJ2-3
CASSHHKEGNNQPQHF	-	TRBV6-1	TRBJ1-5
CASSRGGGGNQPQHF	-	TRBV28	TRBJ1-5
CAWSVRTGAHFGYGYTF	-	TRBV30	TRBJ1-2
CASSYSIGGRSTDTQYF	-	TRBV6-5	TRBJ2-3
CASSLSAGKGEKLFF	-	TRBV5-4	TRBJ1-4
CASSLWGVTEAFF	few	TRBV7-2	TRBJ1-1
CASSSAGRTSGGDEQFF	once	TRBV7-2	TRBJ2-1
CASSLRGFGAENTEAFF	few	TRBV5-4	TRBJ1-1
CASSFSSGGNTQYF	few	TRBV27	TRBJ2-3
CANIALQGDGPGGYTF	-	TRBV6-1	TRBJ1-2
CASSLLRGFIGYTF	few	TRBV7-2	TRBJ1-2
CSASSEGNTEAFF	-	TRBV20-1	TRBJ1-1
CASSLAQGRTDTQYF	-	TRBV7-2	TRBJ2-3
CSVQRGVTEAFF	-	TRBV20-1	TRBJ1-1
CSAIARGREGYTF	-	TRBV20-1	TRBJ1-2
CATSKDGLPGFF	few	TRBV15	TRBJ2-1
CASSSGQENTEAFF	few	TRBV5-1	TRBJ1-1
CASSSGEVETQYF	-	TRBV6-2/TRBV6-3	TRBJ2-5
CASSRPTRTSGRASVETQYF	-	TRBV7-2	TRBJ2-5
CASSSHRGQTEAFF	-	TRBV5-5	TRBJ1-1
CASSYSTTYEQYF	-	TRBV6-5	TRBJ2-7
CASSLKHGNSPLHF	-	TRBV11-3	TRBJ1-6
CAISVGLVYEQYF	-	TRBV10-3	TRBJ2-7
CAAWGGRDYGYTF	-	TRBV6-1	TRBJ1-2
CASRTLPDPQYF	-	TRBV28	TRBJ2-7
CASSPTPSGYTF	-	TRBV19	TRBJ1-2
CASRDRENTGELFF	-	TRBV2	TRBJ2-2
CASSLNVGRANTEAFF	-	TRBV5-4	TRBJ1-1
CSARAVGDQPQHF	few	TRBV20-1	TRBJ1-5
CASNRTTYEQYF	-	TRBV21-1	TRBJ2-7
CASSQAGTGPQQYF	-	TRBV7-9	TRBJ2-7
CASSLASRLASAGELFF	few	TRBV7-6	TRBJ2-2
CASSLEAGQGGGYTF	-	TRBV7-9	TRBJ1-2